The next 18 T cell receptor beta chains were all read from a single sample in a study of T cells in women clearing cervical HPV infection. Sequencing used immunoSEQ multiplex PCR; TCRdb keeps in-frame clones, though not all of them. Recorded here are about 39,000 clones; the top ten clones represent 4.5% to 6%. Sample: blood buffy coat. These receptors were collected from a woman between 18 and 70 years old with a cervical HPV16 infection that either progressed to CIN3+ or cleared (not recorded which).

As concerns this clone: The CDR3 end falls 3 residues outside the read, so it is completed with the germline J gene. The chain uses TRBV10-1 and TRBJ1-6, with 7 bases fitting TRBD1. CDR3 length: 14 amino acids. The V segment lost 4 bases and the J segment 5 bases; nucleotides outside the gene matches: 2. Germline lookup yields CDR1 WNHNN and CDR2 SYGVQD (reference sequence). This CDR3 is CASSGGQNNSPLHF. The covered CDR3 bases are TGCGCCAGCAGTGGGGGACAGAATAATTCACCC.

A word on this clone: The read terminates 3 residues before the CDR3 end, so the remaining end is supplied by the germline J gene. The V and J genes are TRBV10-3 and TRBJ2-3; 8 nucleotides agree with TRBD1. This CDR3 comprises 17 residues. The germline V gene encodes CDR1 ENHRY and CDR2 SYGVKD. V lost 6 bases, J lost 0 bases, and 11 bases stayed unmatched. CDR3: CAIRPFGQGASTDTQYF. The CDR3 DNA, read in part, is TGTGCCATCAGGCCCTTTGGGCAGGGGGCGAGCACAGATACG.

CDR3 in amino acids: CSARDLSGGPQETQYF. The part of the CDR3 DNA that was read is TGCAGTGCTAGAGATCTTAGCGGGGGGCCGCAAGAGACC. J is TRBJ2-5 and V is TRBV20-1, with 10 bases aligning to TRBD2. The read comes to an end 3 residues before the CDR3 does, leaving the germline J gene to fill in the end. This CDR3 contains 16 residues. V lost 0 bases, J lost 2 bases, and 6 bases stayed unmatched. Germline-derived CDR1 and CDR2 are DFQATT and SNEGSKA (reference sequence).

For this clone: Coverage ceases 3 residues before the CDR3 finishes, and the germline J gene fills in the end. The genes are TRBV5-8 and TRBJ2-5; TRBD1 matches 8 bases. V dropped 4 bases and J dropped 6; count of bases not matched to a gene: 8. CDR1 SGHTS and CDR2 YDEGEE come from the germline V gene. This CDR3 spans 14 amino acids. The CDR3 protein is CASSLGQGGKTQYF. The covered CDR3 bases are TGTGCCAGCAGCCTCGGACAGGGAGGCAAGACC.

Remarks on this clone: The read ends 3 residues early relative to the CDR3; the germline J gene fills the gap. J is TRBJ2-6 and V is TRBV18, with TRBD1 matching over 7 bases. The CDR3 consists of 17 residues. The junction had 5 bases not matched to a gene; V was cut back by 3 bases and J by 0 bases. The germline CDR1 and CDR2 sequences are KGHSH and LQKENI. Incomplete CDR3 DNA: TGTGCCAGCTCACCGCCGGGACAGCGCTCTGGGGCCAACGTC. As protein: CASSPPGQRSGANV. The complete CDR3 reads CASSPPGQRSGANVLTF.

On this clone itself: The DNA ends 3 residues before the CDR3 does, and the rest of the CDR3 is filled in from the germline J gene. The chain employs TRBV2 and TRBJ2-1, with TRBD2 identical over 13 bases. The CDR3 is 16 amino acids. Germline CDR1 and CDR2: SNHLY and FYNNEI. V shed 2 bases, J shed 7 bases, and the junction held 5 bases outside the gene matches. This CDR3 is CASSERGGLAGNEQFF. Partial CDR3 DNA: TGTGCCAGCAGTGAAAGAGGGGGACTAGCGGGAAATGAG.

Turning to this clone: The CDR3 extends 3 residues past the end of the read, so its final part is completed from the germline J gene. The V gene is TRBV5-5, the J gene TRBJ2-1; D unresolved. Trimming left V 5 bases short and J 6 bases short, with 9 bases between. CDR1 is SGHKS, CDR2 YYEKEE, per germline (reference sequence). The CDR3 totals 12 residues. CDR3 DNA (partial): TGTGCCAGCAGGCTACTACTCAATGAG. Translated: CASRLLLNE. The entire CDR3 reads CASRLLLNEQFF. Based on the CDR3 plus reference TRBV5-5 and TRBJ2-1, the full variable domain is DAGVTQSPTHLIKTRGQQVTLRCSPISGHKSVSWYQQVLGQGPQFIFQYYEKEERGRGNFPDRFSARQFPNYSSELNVNALLLGDSALYLCASRLLLNEQFFGPGTRLTVL.

To note about this clone: Read sequence stops 3 residues before the CDR3 end, and the germline J gene provides the missing end. The chain links TRBV2 to TRBJ1-3, with D perhaps matching TRBD1 (6 bases). The V gene's germline CDR1 is SNHLY and CDR2 FYNNEI. This CDR3 region has 14 residues. Trimming cost V 6 bases and J 3 bases, with 12 bases left between them. CDR3 sequence reads: CASRRQESGNTIYF. The CDR3 DNA, read in part, is TGTGCCAGCAGGAGACAGGAGAGTGGAAACACC.

Points on this clone: The sequenced fragment ends 3 residues before the CDR3 boundary, so the rest is inferred from the germline J gene. The rearrangement uses TRBV12-5 and TRBJ2-4; the match to TRBD1 covers 9 bases. V lost 5 bases to trimming and J lost 3 bases; unmatched junction nucleotides: 14. The CDR3 runs 18 residues. The germline V gene has CDR1 LGHNT and CDR2 FRNRAP. The covered CDR3 bases are TGTGCTAGTGGTCCTGGACAGGGGTTGGGGTCGGGCAAAAACATT. Protein product: CASGPGQGLGSGKNI. The CDR3, in full, reads CASGPGQGLGSGKNIQYF.

Turning to this clone: The sequence runs out 3 residues before the end of the CDR3; the remainder is reconstructed from the germline J gene. V gene TRBV7-8 combines with J gene TRBJ2-1, with 11 bases identical to TRBD2. V lost 11 bases, J lost 4 bases, and 13 bases stayed unmatched. Looked up from germline, CDR1 is SGHVS and CDR2 is FQNEAQ. The CDR3 is made up of 16 amino acids. The CDR3 DNA, read in part, is TGTGCCCCCACGGGGGGGGCTAGCGGGGGGTACAATGAG. Amino acid sequence: CAPTGGASGGYNE. Given in full, the CDR3 is CAPTGGASGGYNEQFF.

The CDR3 DNA, read in part, is TGCGCCAGCAGCTTGGTTGTGGCAGGGGTCGAGACC. Encoded protein: CASSLVVAGVET. The CDR3 in full is CASSLVVAGVETQYF. The chain carries TRBV5-1 and TRBJ2-5; D possibly corresponds to TRBD1 (6 bases). The CDR3 end lies 3 residues beyond the end of the read and is filled in from the germline J gene. Germline V gene sequence: CDR1 SGHRS, CDR2 YFSETQ. The CDR3 sequence is 15 residues long. The germline V and J ends were trimmed by 0 bases and 5 bases, with 14 bases remaining between them.

As concerns this clone: Read data end 3 residues before the CDR3 end; the end is taken from the germline J gene. This chain joins TRBV7-3 and TRBJ1-5; 7 bases map to TRBD1. Unmatched junction bases numbered 8, after V lost 2 bases and J lost 1 base. CDR1 is SGHTA, CDR2 FQGTGA, per germline. CDR3 length: 17 amino acids. The CDR3 DNA, read in part, is TGTGCCAGCAGCTTAGTAGCCCACAGGGGCAGCAATCAGCCC. Protein product: CASSLVAHRGSNQP. The complete CDR3 sequence is CASSLVAHRGSNQPQHF. The variable domain in full, completed from reference TRBV7-3 and TRBJ1-5, reads GAGVSQTPSNKVTEKGKYVELRCDPISGHTALYWYRQSLGQGPEFLIYFQGTGAADDSGLPNDRFFAVRPEGSVSTLKIQRTERGDSAVYLCASSLVAHRGSNQPQHFGDGTRLSIL.

Comment on this clone: The sequenced fragment ends 3 residues before the CDR3 boundary, so the rest is inferred from the germline J gene. V gene TRBV29-1 combines with J gene TRBJ2-3, with 7 positions matching TRBD1. Trimming took 6 bases from V and 4 from J; bases not matched to a gene: 1. This CDR3 is 11 amino acids long. Germline V CDR1 and CDR2: SQVTM, ANQGSEA. The CDR3 region is CSVGGADTQYF. The CDR3 bases that were read are TGCAGCGTAGGGGGCGCAGATACG.

As concerns this clone: The read gets to within 3 residues of the CDR3 end, and the germline J gene fills in the rest. The chain recombines TRBV20-1 with TRBJ1-1; unclear D gene. CDR3 length: 13 residues. Trimming removed 0 bases at V and 1 base at J, with 6 bases between. CDR1 DFQATT and CDR2 SNEGSKA come from the germline V gene (reference sequence). The sequenced CDR3 bases are TGCAGTGCTAGAGATTACAGGAACACTGAA. It translates to CSARDYRNTE. The complete CDR3 protein is CSARDYRNTEAFF.

Turning to this clone: The read comes to an end 3 residues before the CDR3 does, leaving the germline J gene to fill in the end. The rearrangement uses TRBV2 and TRBJ2-5, with D perhaps matching TRBD2 (5 bases). This CDR3 has 13 amino acids. The germline V gene has CDR1 SNHLY and CDR2 FYNNEI. V was trimmed by 6 bases and J by 0 bases, leaving 8 bases between them. CDR3 DNA (partial): TGTGCCAGCAGCCCGGGGTACCAAGAGACC. Residues: CASSPGYQET. Given in full, the CDR3 is CASSPGYQETQYF.

With respect to this clone: The CDR3 extends 3 residues past the end of the read, so its final part is completed from the germline J gene. The rearrangement links TRBV20-1 to TRBJ1-2, with TRBD1 matching 7 bases. CDR3 length: 16 amino acids. Germline V gene sequence: CDR1 DFQATT, CDR2 SNEGSKA (reference sequence). V was clipped by 0 bases and J by 2 bases; unmatched bases: 9. The CDR3 bases that were read are TGCAGTGCTAGAGATCCAGGAGGGGGCAGGAACTATGGC. Translating it yields CSARDPGGGRNYG. The entire CDR3 is CSARDPGGGRNYGYTF.

In the case of this clone: The CDR3 end is not reached by the read, which stops 3 residues before it; the germline J gene fills it in. The chain links TRBV4-1 to TRBJ2-1; 10 nucleotides agree with TRBD2. The CDR3 contains 16 residues. Trimming at V came to 5 bases and at J to 3 bases, leaving 7 bases not matched to a gene. From germline, CDR1 is MGHRA and CDR2 YSYEKL. Partial CDR3 DNA: TGCGCCAGCAGCTCACTTAGCGGGGGGTTCTACAATGAG. It is translated as CASSSLSGGFYNE. The CDR3 in full is CASSSLSGGFYNEQFF.

As regards this clone: Read coverage stops 3 residues before the CDR3 terminus; the germline J gene supplies the remainder. This chain joins TRBV19 and TRBJ2-5; tentative D call: TRBD1 (6 bases). Trimming took 4 bases from V and 0 from J, leaving 9 bases between them. The CDR3 runs 14 residues. The V gene's germline CDR1 is LNHDA and CDR2 SQIVND (reference sequence). CDR3 bases read: TGTGCCAGTAGTACAGGGACATACCAAGAGACC. Translation gives CASSTGTYQET. The full-length CDR3 reads as CASSTGTYQETQYF.